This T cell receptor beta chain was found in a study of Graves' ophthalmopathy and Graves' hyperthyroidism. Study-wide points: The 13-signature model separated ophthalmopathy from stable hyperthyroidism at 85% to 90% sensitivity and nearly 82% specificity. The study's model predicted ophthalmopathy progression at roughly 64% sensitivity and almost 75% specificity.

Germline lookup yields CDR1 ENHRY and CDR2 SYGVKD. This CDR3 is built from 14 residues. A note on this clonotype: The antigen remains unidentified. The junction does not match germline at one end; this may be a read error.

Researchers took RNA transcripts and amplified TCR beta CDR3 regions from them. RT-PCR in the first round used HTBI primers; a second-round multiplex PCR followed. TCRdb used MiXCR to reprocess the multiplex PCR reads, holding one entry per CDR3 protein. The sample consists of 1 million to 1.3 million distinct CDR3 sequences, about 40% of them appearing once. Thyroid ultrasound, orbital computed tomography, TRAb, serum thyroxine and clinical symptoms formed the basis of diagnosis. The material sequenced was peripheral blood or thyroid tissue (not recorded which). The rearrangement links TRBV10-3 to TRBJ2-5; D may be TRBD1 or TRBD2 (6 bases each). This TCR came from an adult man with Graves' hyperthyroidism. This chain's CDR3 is CTIKGGSGGETQYF. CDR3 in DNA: TGTACCATCAAGGGGGGTAGTGGAGGGGAGACCCAGTACTTC.